The present T cell receptor (beta chain) was sequenced within a study of metastatic and nonmetastatic thyroid tumors. Losses at the gene ends were 4 bases for V and 8 bases for J; bases not matched to a gene: 14. The CDR3 spans 16 residues. Until they underwent thyroid surgery, no patient had received any treatment. TCRdb re-clonotyped the PCR reads via MiXCR. The top ten hold approximately 10% of the sample, which has about 85,000 clones, 8% to 9.5% seen once. This clone came up a few times. A much larger clone lies a single base off, so this may be a read error. The sequenced sample was blood. The rearrangement uses TRBV12-3 or TRBV12-4 and TRBJ2-1, with TRBD2 identical over 7 bases. The source of this sequence is a female donor with papillary thyroid cancer or a benign thyroid nodule (not recorded which). Some clones in this sample may be carry-over from other donors' samples. CDR3 sequence (DNA): TGTGCCAGCAGTTCCTCCGGGACTACCATCCCTCATGAGCAGTTCTTC. Encoded protein: CASSSSGTTIPHEQFF.